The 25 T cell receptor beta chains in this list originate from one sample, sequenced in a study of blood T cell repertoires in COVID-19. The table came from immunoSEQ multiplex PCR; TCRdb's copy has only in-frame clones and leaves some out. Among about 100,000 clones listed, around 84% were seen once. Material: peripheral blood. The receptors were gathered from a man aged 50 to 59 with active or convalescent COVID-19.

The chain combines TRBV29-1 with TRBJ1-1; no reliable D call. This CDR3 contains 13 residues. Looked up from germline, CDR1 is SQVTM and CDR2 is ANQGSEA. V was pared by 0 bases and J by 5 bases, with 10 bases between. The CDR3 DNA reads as TGCAGCGTTGAAGATCCCGGAGGGACTGAAGCTTTCTTT. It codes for CSVEDPGGTEAFF.

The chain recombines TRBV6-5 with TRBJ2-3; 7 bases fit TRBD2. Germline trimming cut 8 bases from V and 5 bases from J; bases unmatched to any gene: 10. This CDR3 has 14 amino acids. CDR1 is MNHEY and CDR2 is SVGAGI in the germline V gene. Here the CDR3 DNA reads TGTGCCAGCTGGGTCAGCGGGGTAGGAGATACGCAGTATTTT. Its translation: CASWVSGVGDTQYF.

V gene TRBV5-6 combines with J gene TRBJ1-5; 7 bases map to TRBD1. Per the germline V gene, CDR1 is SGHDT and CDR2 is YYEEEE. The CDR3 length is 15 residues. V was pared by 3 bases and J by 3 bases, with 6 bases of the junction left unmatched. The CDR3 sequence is CASSYRGPINQPQHF. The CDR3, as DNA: TGTGCCAGCAGCTACAGGGGACCAATCAATCAGCCCCAGCATTTT.

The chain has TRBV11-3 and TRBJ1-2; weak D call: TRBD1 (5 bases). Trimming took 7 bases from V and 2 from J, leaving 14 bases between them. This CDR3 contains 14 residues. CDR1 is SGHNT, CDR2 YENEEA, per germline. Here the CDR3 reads CASKLLQENYGYTF. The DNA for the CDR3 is TGTGCCAGCAAACTCCTACAGGAGAACTATGGCTACACCTTC.

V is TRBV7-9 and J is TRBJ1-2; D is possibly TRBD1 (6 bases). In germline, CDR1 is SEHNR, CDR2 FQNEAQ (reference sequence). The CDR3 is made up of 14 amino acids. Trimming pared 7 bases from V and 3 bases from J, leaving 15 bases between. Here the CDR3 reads CASTPQGGDYGYTF. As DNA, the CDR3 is TGTGCCAGCACCCCTCAAGGGGGAGACTATGGCTACACCTTC.

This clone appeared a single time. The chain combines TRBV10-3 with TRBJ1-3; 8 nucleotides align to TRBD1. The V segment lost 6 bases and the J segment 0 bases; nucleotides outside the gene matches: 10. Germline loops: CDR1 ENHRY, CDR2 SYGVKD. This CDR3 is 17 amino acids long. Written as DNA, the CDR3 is TGTGCCATCAGGACTAGTACAGGGGGAAACTCTGGAAACACCATATATTTT. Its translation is CAIRTSTGGNSGNTIYF.

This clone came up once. The CDR3 reads CASSPPGLAGGLRIGTDTQYF. In nucleotides, the CDR3 is TGTGCCAGCAGCCCCCCAGGACTAGCGGGGGGGCTCCGTATTGGCACAGATACGCAGTATTTT. The chain uses TRBV9 and TRBJ2-3; TRBD2 matches 15 bases. The CDR3 contains 21 residues. The germline gives CDR1 SGDLS, CDR2 YYNGEE. Trimming took 4 bases from V and 1 from J; bases not matched to a gene: 16.

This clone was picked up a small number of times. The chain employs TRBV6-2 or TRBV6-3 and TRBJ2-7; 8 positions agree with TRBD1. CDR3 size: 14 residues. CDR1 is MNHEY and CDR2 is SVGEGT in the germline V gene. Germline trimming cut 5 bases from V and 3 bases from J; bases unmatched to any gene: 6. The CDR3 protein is CASSQQGVRYEQYF. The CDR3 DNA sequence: TGTGCCAGCAGTCAACAGGGGGTTCGCTACGAGCAGTACTTC.

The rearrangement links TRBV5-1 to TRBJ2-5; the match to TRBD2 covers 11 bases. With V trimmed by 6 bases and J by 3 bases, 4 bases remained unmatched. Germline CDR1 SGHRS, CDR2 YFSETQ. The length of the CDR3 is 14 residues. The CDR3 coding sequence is TGCGCCAGCACCCTACTAGCGGGGGAAGAGACCCAGTACTTC. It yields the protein CASTLLAGEETQYF.

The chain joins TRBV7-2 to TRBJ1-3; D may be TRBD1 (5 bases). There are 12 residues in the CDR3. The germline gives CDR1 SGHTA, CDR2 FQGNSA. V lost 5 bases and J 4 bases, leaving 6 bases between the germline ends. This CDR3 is CASSRQGNTIYF. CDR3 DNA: TGTGCCAGCAGCCGACAGGGAAACACCATATATTTT.

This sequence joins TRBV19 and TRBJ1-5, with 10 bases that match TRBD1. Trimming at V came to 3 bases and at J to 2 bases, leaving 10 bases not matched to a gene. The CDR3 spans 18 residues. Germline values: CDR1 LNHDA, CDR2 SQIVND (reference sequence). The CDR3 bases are TGTGCCAGTAGTATCGGGACAGGGGCGGTGCGGGGCAATCAGCCCCAGCATTTT. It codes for CASSIGTGAVRGNQPQHF.

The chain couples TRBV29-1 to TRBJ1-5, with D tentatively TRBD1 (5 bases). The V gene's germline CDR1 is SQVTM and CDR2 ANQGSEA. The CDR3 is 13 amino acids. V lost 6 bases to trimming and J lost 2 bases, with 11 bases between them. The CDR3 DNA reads TGCAGCGTCCAGGGAATTGGCAATCAGCCCCAGCATTTT. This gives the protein CSVQGIGNQPQHF.

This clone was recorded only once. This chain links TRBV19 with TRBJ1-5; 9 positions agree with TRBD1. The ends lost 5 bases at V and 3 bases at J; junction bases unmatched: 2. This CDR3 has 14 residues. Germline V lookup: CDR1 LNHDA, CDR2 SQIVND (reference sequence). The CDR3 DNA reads TGTGCCAGTAGTCGGGACAGGGTCAATCAGCCCCAGCATTTT. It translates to CASSRDRVNQPQHF.

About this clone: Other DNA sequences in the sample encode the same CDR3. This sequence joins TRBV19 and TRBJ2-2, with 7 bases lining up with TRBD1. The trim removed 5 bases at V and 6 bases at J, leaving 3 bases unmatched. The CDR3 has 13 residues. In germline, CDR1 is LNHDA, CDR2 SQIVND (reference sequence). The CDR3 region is CASSSQGAGELFF. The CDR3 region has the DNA TGTGCCAGTAGTTCCCAGGGGGCCGGGGAGCTGTTTTTT.

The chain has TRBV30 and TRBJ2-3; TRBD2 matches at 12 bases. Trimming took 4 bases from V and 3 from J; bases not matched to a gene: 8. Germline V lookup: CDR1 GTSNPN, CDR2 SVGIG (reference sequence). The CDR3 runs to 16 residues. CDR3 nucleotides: TGTGCCTGGAAACTAGCGGGGGGCGGTGGTACAGATACGCAGTATTTT. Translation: CAWKLAGGGGTDTQYF.

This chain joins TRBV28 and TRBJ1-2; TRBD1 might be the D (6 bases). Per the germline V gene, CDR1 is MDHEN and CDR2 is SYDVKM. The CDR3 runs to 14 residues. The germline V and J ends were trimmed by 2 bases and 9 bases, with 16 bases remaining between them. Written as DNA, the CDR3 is TGTGCCAGCAGTTTAAATACAGGGCTGTGGAGCTACACCTTC. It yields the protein CASSLNTGLWSYTF.

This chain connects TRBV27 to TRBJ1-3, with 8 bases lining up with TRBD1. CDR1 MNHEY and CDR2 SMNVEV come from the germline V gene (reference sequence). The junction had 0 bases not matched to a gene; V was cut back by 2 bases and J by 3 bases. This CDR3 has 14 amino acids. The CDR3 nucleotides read TGTGCCAGCAGTTTAACAGGGGGTGGAAACACCATATATTTT. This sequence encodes CASSLTGGGNTIYF.

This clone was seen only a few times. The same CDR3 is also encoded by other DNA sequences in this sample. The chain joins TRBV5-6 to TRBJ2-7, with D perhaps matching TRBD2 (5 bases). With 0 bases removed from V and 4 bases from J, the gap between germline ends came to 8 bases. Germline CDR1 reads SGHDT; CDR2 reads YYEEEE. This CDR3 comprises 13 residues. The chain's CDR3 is CASSLASGYEQYF. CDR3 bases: TGTGCCAGCAGCTTGGCATCGGGATACGAGCAGTACTTC.

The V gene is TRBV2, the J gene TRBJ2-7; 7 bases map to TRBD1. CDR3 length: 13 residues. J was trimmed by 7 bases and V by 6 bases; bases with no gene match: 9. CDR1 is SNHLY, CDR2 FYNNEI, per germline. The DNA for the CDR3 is TGTGCCAGCAGGGAAACAGGGGCACGGGAGCAGTACGTC. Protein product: CASRETGAREQYV.

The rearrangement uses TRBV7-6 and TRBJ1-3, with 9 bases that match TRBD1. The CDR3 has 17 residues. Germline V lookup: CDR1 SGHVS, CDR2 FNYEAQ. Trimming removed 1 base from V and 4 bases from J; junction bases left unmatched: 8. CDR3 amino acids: CASSLDGTGGLGNTIYF. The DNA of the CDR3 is TGTGCCAGCAGCTTAGATGGCACAGGGGGCTTGGGAAACACCATATATTTT.

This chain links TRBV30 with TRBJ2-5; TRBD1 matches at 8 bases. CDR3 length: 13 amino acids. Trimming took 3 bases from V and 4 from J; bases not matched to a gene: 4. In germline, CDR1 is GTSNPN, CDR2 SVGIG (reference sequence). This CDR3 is CAWSQGQGETQYF. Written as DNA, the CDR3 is TGTGCCTGGAGCCAAGGACAGGGAGAGACCCAGTACTTC.

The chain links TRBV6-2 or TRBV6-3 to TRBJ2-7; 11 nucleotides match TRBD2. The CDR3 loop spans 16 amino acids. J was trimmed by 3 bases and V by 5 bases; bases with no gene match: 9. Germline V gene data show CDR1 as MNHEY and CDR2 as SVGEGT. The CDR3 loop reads CASSQPELAGVYEQYV. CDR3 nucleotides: TGTGCCAGCAGTCAACCCGAACTAGCGGGGGTCTACGAGCAGTACGTC.

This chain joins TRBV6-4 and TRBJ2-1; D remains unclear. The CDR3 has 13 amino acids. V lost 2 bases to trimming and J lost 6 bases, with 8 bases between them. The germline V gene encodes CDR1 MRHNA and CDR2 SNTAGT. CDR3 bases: TGTGCCAGCAGTGACCAGATGGCCAATGAGCAGTTCTTC. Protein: CASSDQMANEQFF.

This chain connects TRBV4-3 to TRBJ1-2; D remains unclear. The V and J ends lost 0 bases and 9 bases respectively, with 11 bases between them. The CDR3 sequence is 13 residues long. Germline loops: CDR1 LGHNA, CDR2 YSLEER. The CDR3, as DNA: TGCGCCAGCAGCCAAGATCGAGCGGATAGCTACACCTTC. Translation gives CASSQDRADSYTF.

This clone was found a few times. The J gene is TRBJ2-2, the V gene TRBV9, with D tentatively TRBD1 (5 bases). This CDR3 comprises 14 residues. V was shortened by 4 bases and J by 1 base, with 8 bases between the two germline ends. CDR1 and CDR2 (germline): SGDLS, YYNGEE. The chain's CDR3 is CASSLGQNTGELFF. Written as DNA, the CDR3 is TGTGCCAGCAGCCTAGGACAGAACACCGGGGAGCTGTTTTTT. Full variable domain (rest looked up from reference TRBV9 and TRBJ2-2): DSGVTQTPKHLITATGQRVTLRCSPRSGDLSVYWYQQSLDQGLQFLIQYYNGEERAKGNILERFSAQQFPDLHSELNLSSLELGDSALYFCASSLGQNTGELFFGEGSRLTVL.